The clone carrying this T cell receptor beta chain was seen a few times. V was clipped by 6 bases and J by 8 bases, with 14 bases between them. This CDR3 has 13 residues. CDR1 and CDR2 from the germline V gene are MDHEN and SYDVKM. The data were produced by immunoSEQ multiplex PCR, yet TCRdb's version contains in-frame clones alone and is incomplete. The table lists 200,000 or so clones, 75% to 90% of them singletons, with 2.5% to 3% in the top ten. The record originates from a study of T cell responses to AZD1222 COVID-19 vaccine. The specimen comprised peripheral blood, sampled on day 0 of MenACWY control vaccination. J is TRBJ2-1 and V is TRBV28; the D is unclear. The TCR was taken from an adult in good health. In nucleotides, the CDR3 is TGTGCCAGCAGCCAGGATTTGGGCCATGAGCAGTTCTTC. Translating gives CASSQDLGHEQFF.